The next 15 T cell receptor beta chains were all read from a single sample in a study of OX40 agonist ivuxolimab in advanced cancers. Assay used: immunoSEQ multiplex PCR; TCRdb lists only in-frame clones, some missing. The table records 40,000 to 55,000 clones, approximately 80% of them present only once. Source: CD4+ or CD8+ T cells sorted from blood, taken in a trial of the OX40 agonist ivuxolimab. The receptors were sampled from an adult with an advanced solid tumor such as melanoma, head and neck, liver or kidney cancer.

This clone has just a few counts. This chain joins TRBV29-1 and TRBJ2-1; D unclear. Between the trimmed V and J ends, which lost 7 bases and 4 bases, there was a span of 8 bases. In germline, CDR1 is SQVTM, CDR2 ANQGSEA. The CDR3 runs to 11 residues. The CDR3 region is CSAWAYNEQFF. CDR3 nucleotide sequence: TGCAGCGCGTGGGCATACAATGAGCAGTTCTTC.

V gene TRBV21-1 combines with J gene TRBJ2-7; TRBD2 was called by the table and not checked on the DNA. TRBV21-1 is designated a pseudogene. The CDR3 is 14 amino acids. CDR3 DNA: TGTGCCAGCAGAACGGGTTCCAGTTCCTACGAGCAGTACTTC. As protein: CASRTGSSSYEQYF.

The gene calls are TRBV28 and TRBJ2-7, with D possibly matching TRBD2 (7 bases). This CDR3 has 15 amino acids. Trimming shortened V by 7 bases and J by 1 base, and 17 bases separated the two germline ends. CDR1 and CDR2 from the germline V gene are MDHEN and SYDVKM. The CDR3 here is CASITGGGGSYEQYF. The DNA for the CDR3 is TGTGCCAGCATCACGGGGGGAGGGGGATCCTACGAGCAGTACTTC.

The chain joins TRBV10-3 to TRBJ2-5, with TRBD1 matching over 8 bases. V shed 6 bases and J 4 bases; nucleotides not matched to a gene: 4. The CDR3 runs to 13 residues. Germline V gene sequence: CDR1 ENHRY, CDR2 SYGVKD. CDR3 DNA sequence: TGTGCCATCAGCAGGGGGACAGGAGAGACCCAGTACTTC. Translated, it gives CAISRGTGETQYF.

This chain joins TRBV7-2 and TRBJ2-1; D ambiguous. The CDR3 contains 15 residues. The germline V gene encodes CDR1 SGHTA and CDR2 FQGNSA. Trimming took off 0 bases at V and 0 bases at J, with 6 bases between the two ends. The CDR3, as DNA: TGTGCCAGCAGCTTAGCCGGAAGCTCCTACAATGAGCAGTTCTTC. Translation gives CASSLAGSSYNEQFF.

This clone was counted a few times. The CDR3 coding sequence is TGTGCCAGTAGTCCCACCCTTTACAGGGCAACTAATGAAAAACTGTTTTTT. Protein sequence: CASSPTLYRATNEKLFF. The chain joins TRBV19 to TRBJ1-4; a possible D gene is TRBD1 (6 bases). The CDR3 is 17 amino acids. Per the germline V gene, CDR1 is LNHDA and CDR2 is SQIVND (reference sequence). V lost 5 bases and J 0 bases, leaving 16 bases between the germline ends.

The J gene is TRBJ2-5, the V gene TRBV5-3; possible D gene TRBD1, 5 bases. TRBV5-3 is known as an ORF, though its function is uncertain. The CDR3 totals 15 residues. V was pared by 0 bases and J by 1 base, with 10 bases between. CDR3 nucleotide sequence: TGTGCCAGAAGCTTGGGACAGAGGCTCCAAGAGACCCAGTACTTC. This encodes CARSLGQRLQETQYF.

V gene TRBV2 combines with J gene TRBJ2-7; D gene ambiguous. There are 14 residues in the CDR3. Trimming took off 1 base at V and 4 bases at J, with 11 bases between the two ends. Germline lookup yields CDR1 SNHLY and CDR2 FYNNEI. The CDR3 DNA sequence: TGTGCCAGCAGTGAAGGGACGGTTGGATACGAGCAGTACTTC. Its protein product is CASSEGTVGYEQYF.

The chain recombines TRBV30 with TRBJ1-2; 9 bases are a match to TRBD1. Unmatched junction bases numbered 9, after V lost 0 bases and J lost 4 bases. Germline V gene data show CDR1 as GTSNPN and CDR2 as SVGIG (reference sequence). The length of the CDR3 is 16 residues. CDR3 sequence reads: CAWSVTGGTPFYGYTF. The CDR3 DNA reads TGTGCCTGGAGTGTAACAGGGGGCACCCCCTTCTATGGCTACACCTTC. Variable domain in full (rest from reference TRBV30 and TRBJ1-2): SQTIHQWPATLVQPVGSPLSLECTVEGTSNPNLYWYRQAAGRGLQLLFYSVGIGQISSEVPQNLSASRPQDRQFILSSKKLLLSDSGFYLCAWSVTGGTPFYGYTFGSGTRLTVV.

The sample holds a few counts of this clone. The chain uses TRBV7-9 and TRBJ1-2; a weak D match, TRBD1 (5 bases). Germline V gene sequence: CDR1 SEHNR, CDR2 FQNEAQ (reference sequence). The CDR3 has 13 amino acids. The V and J ends lost 1 base and 7 bases respectively, with 10 bases between them. The CDR3 bases are TGTGCCAGCAGCTTAGGGGGGTATACTGGCTACACCTTC. Translation gives CASSLGGYTGYTF.

V is TRBV29-1 and J is TRBJ1-1, with unresolved D. This CDR3 is 12 amino acids long. The germline gives CDR1 SQVTM, CDR2 ANQGSEA. Trimming left V 2 bases short and J 0 bases short, with 4 bases between. CDR3 region: CSVELVNTEAFF. CDR3 in DNA: TGCAGCGTTGAATTGGTGAACACTGAAGCTTTCTTT. Supplemented by reference TRBV29-1 and TRBJ1-1, the full variable domain reads SAVISQKPSRDICQRGTSLTIQCQVDSQVTMMFWYRQQPGQSLTLIATANQGSEATYESGFVIDKFPISRPNLTFSTLTVSNMSPEDSSIYLCSVELVNTEAFFGQGTRLTVV.

This clone came up once. The V and J genes are TRBV6-5 and TRBJ1-5; D call uncertain. CDR3 length: 13 amino acids. The germline CDR1 and CDR2 sequences are MNHEY and SVGAGI. Between the trimmed V and J ends, which lost 0 bases and 7 bases, there was a span of 7 bases. This CDR3 is CASSYSKEQPQHF. The CDR3 nucleotides are TGTGCCAGCAGTTACTCGAAGGAACAGCCCCAGCATTTT.

CDR3 bases: TGCGCCAGCAGCTTAGCAGTTCCCACCGGGGAGCTGTTTTTT. Translated, it gives CASSLAVPTGELFF. The chain couples TRBV5-1 to TRBJ2-2; D remains ambiguous. CDR1 and CDR2 (germline): SGHRS, YFSETQ. The length of the CDR3 is 14 residues. V was trimmed by 2 bases and J by 4 bases, leaving 9 bases between them.

The rearrangement uses TRBV10-3 and TRBJ1-6; TRBD1 matches at 7 bases. CDR1 and CDR2 from the germline V gene are ENHRY and SYGVKD. V lost 8 bases and J lost 7; bases outside the gene matches: 8. The CDR3 has 14 amino acids. CDR3 nucleotide sequence: TGTGCCATCGCAAAAGACAGGGAGAATTCACCCCTCCACTTT. The encoded protein is CAIAKDRENSPLHF.

The J gene is TRBJ2-3, the V gene TRBV5-1, with 9 bases aligning to TRBD1. The V gene end was trimmed by 0 bases and the J gene end by 5 bases; junction bases not matched to a gene: 4. The CDR3 spans 15 residues. The germline V gene encodes CDR1 SGHRS and CDR2 YFSETQ. The chain's CDR3 is CASSLEQGAQDTQYF. The CDR3, as DNA: TGCGCCAGCAGCTTGGAACAGGGGGCGCAAGATACGCAGTATTTT.